This passage covers 27 T cell receptor beta chains from one sample sequenced in a study of long-term antiretroviral therapy in people with HIV. Researchers ran immunoSEQ v3.0 at survey level. Generated by immunoSEQ multiplex PCR, the TCRdb table keeps only in-frame clones and is missing some. The sample holds roughly 34,000 clones, 90% to 95% seen once. The sample consisted of unsorted PBMCs, taken just over 5 years after starting antiretroviral therapy. These receptors were taken from a woman between 45 and 65 years old with HIV.

This clone was seen just once. The rearrangement joins TRBV6-5 to TRBJ1-1, with D perhaps matching TRBD1 (6 bases). Trimming removed 7 bases at V and 6 bases at J, with 15 bases between. This CDR3 has 13 amino acids. Germline CDR1 and CDR2: MNHEY and SVGAGI. Written as DNA, the CDR3 is TGTGCCAGCATACAGGGACTAAGAGCTGAAGCTTTCTTT. It encodes CASIQGLRAEAFF.

The rearrangement links TRBV19 to TRBJ1-5; D ambiguous. Trimming cost V 5 bases and J 0 bases, with 11 bases left between them. There are 15 residues in the CDR3. Germline V gene lookup returns CDR1 LNHDA and CDR2 SQIVND (reference sequence). The CDR3 protein is CASSDRALSNQPQHF. The CDR3 nucleotides read TGTGCCAGTAGTGACCGGGCCCTTAGCAATCAGCCCCAGCATTTT.

The chain links TRBV19 to TRBJ1-2, with D unresolved. CDR3 length: 15 residues. Germline assignment: CDR1 LNHDA and CDR2 SQIVND (reference sequence). Trimming pared 4 bases from V and 6 bases from J, leaving 18 bases between. Written as DNA, the CDR3 is TGTGCCAGTAGTAAATCGGGGAAAAAGCTTAATGGCTACACCTTC. Translated, it gives CASSKSGKKLNGYTF.

This chain connects TRBV27 to TRBJ2-1, with D tentatively TRBD2 (6 bases). Germline V gives CDR1 MNHEY, CDR2 SMNVEV (reference sequence). This CDR3 has 16 amino acids. Trimming pared 2 bases from V and 4 bases from J, leaving 15 bases between. The CDR3 DNA reads TGTGCCAGCAGTTTAACTAGCATTAACGCATACAATGAGCAGTTCTTC. It encodes CASSLTSINAYNEQFF.

The V call is TRBV5-1, the J call TRBJ1-1; tentatively, D is TRBD1 (5 bases). Germline CDR1 reads SGHRS; CDR2 reads YFSETQ. The CDR3 runs to 13 residues. Trimming removed 4 bases from V and 7 bases from J, with 14 bases in between. The CDR3 reads CASSPGDRGEAFF. CDR3 in DNA: TGCGCCAGCAGCCCGGGGGATAGAGGTGAAGCTTTCTTT. The full variable domain, its missing parts supplied by reference TRBV5-1 and TRBJ1-1, is KAGVTQTPRYLIKTRGQQVTLSCSPISGHRSVSWYQQTPGQGLQFLFEYFSETQRNKGNFPGRFSGRQFSNSRSEMNVSTLELGDSALYLCASSPGDRGEAFFGQGTRLTVV.

The chain couples TRBV5-1 to TRBJ2-5, with D perhaps matching TRBD2 (5 bases). Deletions cut 0 bases from V and 3 bases from J, with 9 bases between. The germline V gene has CDR1 SGHRS and CDR2 YFSETQ. This CDR3 has 14 amino acids. CDR3 DNA: TGCGCCAGCAGCTTGGCGAGGGAAAAAGAGACCCAGTACTTC. The encoded protein is CASSLAREKETQYF.

This clone has only one observation. The chain links TRBV30 to TRBJ2-5; weak D call: TRBD2 (6 bases). The CDR3 length is 13 residues. V was pared by 3 bases and J by 6 bases, with 14 bases between. Germline V gives CDR1 GTSNPN, CDR2 SVGIG (reference sequence). The CDR3 DNA follows: TGTGCCTGGAGACAACTAGCAGGGCAGACCCAGTACTTC. Translating it yields CAWRQLAGQTQYF. The full variable domain, with the rest looked up from reference TRBV30 and TRBJ2-5, is SQTIHQWPATLVQPVGSPLSLECTVEGTSNPNLYWYRQAAGRGLQLLFYSVGIGQISSEVPQNLSASRPQDRQFILSSKKLLLSDSGFYLCAWRQLAGQTQYFGPGTRLLVL.

Details on this clone: A single base is all that separates this from a far larger clone, so a read error is likely. This sequence joins TRBV5-4 and TRBJ1-1, with 7 bases fitting TRBD1. The CDR3 extends over 14 amino acids. Germline V CDR1 and CDR2: SGHNT, YYREEE (reference sequence). Unmatched junction bases numbered 4, after V lost 4 bases and J lost 1 base. CDR3 DNA sequence: TGTGCCAGCAGCCCGGGACAGCCGAACACTGAAGCTTTCTTT. This gives the protein CASSPGQPNTEAFF.

The chain uses TRBV10-3 and TRBJ1-3, with 9 bases lining up with TRBD1. Per the germline V gene, CDR1 is ENHRY and CDR2 is SYGVKD. The trim removed 10 bases at V and 4 bases at J, leaving 8 bases unmatched. The CDR3 has 14 residues. CDR3 loop: CATGDRVQGNTIYF. CDR3 DNA: TGTGCCACCGGGGACAGGGTACAAGGAAACACCATATATTTT.

The chain has TRBV6-1 and TRBJ2-7; D is uncertain. CDR3 length: 13 residues. Germline-derived CDR1 and CDR2 are MNHNS and SASEGT. V was cut by 2 bases and J by 3 bases, with 8 bases left in between. CDR3 nucleotide sequence: TGTGCCAGCAGTGAATCCCAGTTCTACGAGCAGTACTTC. Protein: CASSESQFYEQYF.

The chain carries TRBV9 and TRBJ2-1, with TRBD2 matching 8 bases. Unmatched junction bases numbered 6, after V lost 0 bases and J lost 7 bases. Germline CDR1 is SGDLS and CDR2 is YYNGEE. This CDR3 region has 15 residues. The CDR3 sequence: CASSVGAGGGNEQFF. The CDR3 nucleotides read TGTGCCAGCAGCGTAGGGGCGGGGGGAGGTAATGAGCAGTTCTTC.

V is TRBV7-9 and J is TRBJ1-6; tentative D call: TRBD1 (5 bases). Germline loops: CDR1 SEHNR, CDR2 FQNEAQ (reference sequence). V lost 1 base to trimming and J lost 5 bases, with 9 bases between them. The CDR3 has 15 amino acids. CDR3: CASSLGVGDNSPLHF. CDR3 bases: TGTGCCAGCAGCTTAGGCGTAGGGGATAATTCACCCCTCCACTTT.

V and J are TRBV14 and TRBJ1-1; D perhaps matches TRBD1 (5 bases). Germline values: CDR1 SGHDN, CDR2 FVKESK. The CDR3 loop spans 13 amino acids. V lost 6 bases, J lost 11 bases, and 19 bases lay in between. CDR3 residues: CASSQTANPRAFF. For the CDR3, the DNA is TGTGCCAGCAGTCAGACAGCAAACCCCAGGGCTTTCTTT. Complete variable domain (other parts from reference TRBV14 and TRBJ1-1): EAGVTQFPSHSVIEKGQTVTLRCDPISGHDNLYWYRRVMGKEIKFLLHFVKESKQDESGMPNNRFLAERTGGTYSTLKVQPAELEDSGVYFCASSQTANPRAFFGQGTRLTVV.

The CDR3, as DNA: TGCGCCAGCAGCCAAACGACAGCCTATAATTCACCCCTCCACTTT. Translating gives CASSQTTAYNSPLHF. The genes are TRBV4-1 and TRBJ1-6; D is perhaps TRBD1 (5 bases). The CDR3 sequence is 15 residues long. CDR1 MGHRA and CDR2 YSYEKL come from the germline V gene. Trimming cost V 2 bases and J 2 bases, with 7 bases left between them.

The V call is TRBV10-3, the J call TRBJ2-2; D perhaps matches TRBD1 (6 bases). The germline V gene has CDR1 ENHRY and CDR2 SYGVKD. The CDR3 is made up of 16 amino acids. The V and J ends lost 4 bases and 0 bases respectively, with 12 bases between them. The DNA for the CDR3 is TGTGCCATCAGTGTGGGACATATCGCGAACACCGGGGAGCTGTTTTTT. Encoded protein: CAISVGHIANTGELFF.

This chain joins TRBV5-1 and TRBJ2-7; TRBD1 matches 9 bases. The germline V gene has CDR1 SGHRS and CDR2 YFSETQ. Unmatched junction bases numbered 5, after V lost 0 bases and J lost 1 base. The length of the CDR3 is 16 residues. The CDR3 loop is CASSLGRDRGSYEQYF. The DNA of the CDR3 is TGCGCCAGCAGCTTGGGCCGAGACAGGGGGTCCTACGAGCAGTACTTC.

The chain recombines TRBV18 with TRBJ1-1; possible D gene TRBD1, 5 bases. Germline V gene sequence: CDR1 KGHSH, CDR2 LQKENI. This CDR3 has 12 amino acids. Trimming took off 3 bases at V and 10 bases at J, with 12 bases between the two ends. Here the CDR3 reads CASSPQGGLAFF. Written as DNA, the CDR3 is TGTGCCAGCTCACCGCAGGGCGGATTAGCTTTCTTT.

This clone was recorded once. The chain links TRBV7-2 to TRBJ1-3; TRBD1 aligns across 10 bases. The germline CDR1 and CDR2 sequences are SGHTA and FQGNSA. This CDR3 spans 16 amino acids. The ends lost 1 base at V and 1 base at J; junction bases unmatched: 1. Here the CDR3 reads CASSLVGQGSGNTIYF. For the CDR3, the DNA is TGTGCCAGCAGCTTAGTGGGACAGGGGTCTGGAAACACCATATATTTT.

This clone was counted between two and nine times. The J gene is TRBJ2-3, the V gene TRBV6-5, with 7 bases lining up with TRBD2. The CDR3 contains 15 residues. Trimming removed 1 base from V and 2 bases from J; junction bases left unmatched: 3. Germline assignment: CDR1 MNHEY and CDR2 SVGAGI. CDR3 nucleotide sequence: TGTGCCAGCAGTTACTTCCGGGGGGACACAGATACGCAGTATTTT. Translated, it gives CASSYFRGDTDTQYF.

Regarding this clone: The sample holds other DNA sequences that translate to the same CDR3. The chain employs TRBV7-3 and TRBJ2-5; 8 nucleotides align to TRBD2. The V and J ends lost 3 bases and 5 bases, in that order; junction bases with no gene match: 2. The CDR3 is made up of 13 amino acids. Per germline, CDR1 SGHTA and CDR2 FQGTGA. The CDR3 loop is CASSFTGGETQYF. CDR3 sequence (DNA): TGTGCCAGCAGCTTCACGGGGGGGGAGACCCAGTACTTC.

This chain joins TRBV19 and TRBJ1-5; 7 positions agree with TRBD1. V shed 4 bases, J shed 3 bases, and the junction held 6 bases outside the gene matches. Germline-derived CDR1 and CDR2 are LNHDA and SQIVND (reference sequence). The CDR3 spans 15 residues. This CDR3 is CASSREGQNNQPQHF. DNA of the CDR3: TGTGCCAGTAGTAGGGAGGGACAGAACAATCAGCCCCAGCATTTT.

The chain couples TRBV9 to TRBJ2-5; 15 bases are shared with TRBD2. V lost 0 bases to trimming and J lost 4 bases; unmatched junction nucleotides: 4. CDR3 length equals 17 residues. CDR1 is SGDLS and CDR2 is YYNGEE in the germline V gene. The CDR3 loop is CASSVGGLAGGGETQYF. CDR3 sequence (DNA): TGTGCCAGCAGCGTAGGGGGACTAGCGGGGGGAGGAGAGACCCAGTACTTC.

The chain recombines TRBV29-1 with TRBJ1-5; tentative D call: TRBD1 (6 bases). The CDR3 is 17 amino acids. Germline assignment: CDR1 SQVTM and CDR2 ANQGSEA. Trimming stripped 1 base from V and 0 bases from J, with 16 bases between. The CDR3 coding sequence is TGCAGCGTTGAAGGACACAGGGCCCTCTATAGCAATCAGCCCCAGCATTTT. Translating it yields CSVEGHRALYSNQPQHF.

J is TRBJ2-1 and V is TRBV11-2, with TRBD1 identical over 8 bases. Per germline, CDR1 SGHAT and CDR2 FQNNGV. This CDR3 comprises 14 residues. The V and J ends lost 5 bases and 3 bases, in that order; junction bases with no gene match: 3. The CDR3 DNA sequence: TGTGCCAGCAGCGCGGACAGGGTCTACAATGAGCAGTTCTTC. It translates to CASSADRVYNEQFF.

The rearrangement uses TRBV20-1 and TRBJ1-4; D unresolved. The CDR3 runs to 10 residues. CDR1 is DFQATT, CDR2 SNEGSKA, per germline (reference sequence). V lost 3 bases, J lost 8 bases, and 4 bases lay in between. CDR3 DNA sequence: TGCAGTGCTAGGAGGGAAAAACTGTTTTTT. Its translation: CSARREKLFF.

The chain carries TRBV5-4 and TRBJ1-2; tentative D call: TRBD1 (6 bases). V was cut by 3 bases and J by 2 bases, with 14 bases left in between. Germline CDR1 SGHNT, CDR2 YYREEE (reference sequence). This CDR3 has 15 residues. This CDR3 reads CASSSTRQANYGYTF. The CDR3 coding sequence is TGTGCCAGCAGCTCGACCCGACAGGCCAACTATGGCTACACCTTC.

The V and J genes are TRBV7-6 and TRBJ2-1; the D gene is possibly TRBD1 (6 bases). Germline loops: CDR1 SGHVS, CDR2 FNYEAQ. The CDR3 extends over 15 amino acids. Trimming took 3 bases from V and 6 from J, leaving 15 bases between them. CDR3 protein: CASSLGTNEGNEQFF. The CDR3 DNA sequence: TGTGCCAGCAGCTTGGGGACAAACGAAGGCAATGAGCAGTTCTTC. Supplemented by reference TRBV7-6 and TRBJ2-1, the full variable domain reads GAGVSQSPRYKVTKRGQDVALRCDPISGHVSLYWYRQALGQGPEFLTYFNYEAQQDKSGLPNDRFSAERPEGSISTLTIQRTEQRDSAMYRCASSLGTNEGNEQFFGPGTRLTVL.